This T cell receptor (beta chain) was documented in a study of blood T cells in healthy people across ages. Findings and limits, study-wide: The fall in TCR beta diversity per million T cells was roughly linear with age.

Per the germline V gene, CDR1 is SGDLS and CDR2 is YYNGEE. The CDR3 has 13 amino acids. Trimming took off 4 bases at V and 6 bases at J, with 13 bases between the two ends. A note on this clonotype: The antigen is undetermined.

The study isolated at least 6.5 million PBMCs from each sample. Alongside a J-beta primer mix, a sample-barcoded 5' primer served in a second PCR lasting roughly 7 to 11 cycles. TCRdb used MiXCR to reprocess the 5' RACE reads, holding one entry per CDR3 protein. The sample lists 1.5 million to 1.8 million distinct CDR3 sequences; 35% to 45% were seen once. J is TRBJ1-2 and V is TRBV9, with D possibly matching TRBD1 (5 bases). Source material: blood. The clonotype originates from a woman under 30 in good health. The CDR3 sequence is CASSLYQGHGYTF. The CDR3 DNA reads as TGTGCCAGCAGCCTTTACCAGGGACATGGCTACACCTTC.